These T cell receptor beta chains were read from a single sample in a study of spatial heterogeneity in lung cancer. Via MiXCR, TCRdb re-called the 5' RACE reads, giving one row per CDR3 protein. The sample contains 39,000 or so distinct CDR3 sequences, just over 3% of which appear only once. The sample here was normal lung tissue next to the tumor, taken at surgery. The receptors shown here come from a male donor with early-stage non-small cell lung cancer. Both conserved end residues are part of each CDR3. Fields, in order: D gene, V gene, J gene, clone size, CDR3 DNA, CDR3 protein. A D gene is named only where the DNA matches it firmly. Not all rows give a size; the values are once, few, many and, for expanded clones, a class.

D gene: TRBD2
V gene: TRBV11-2
J gene: TRBJ2-1
clone size: many
CDR3 DNA: TGTGCCAGCAGCGAGGGACTAGCGACCTACAATGAGCAGTTCTTC
CDR3 protein: CASSEGLATYNEQFF

D gene: NA
V gene: TRBV5-1
J gene: TRBJ2-3
clone size: many
CDR3 DNA: TGCGCCAGCAGCTTGGTGGGGGCAAGATCCGATACGCAGTATTTT
CDR3 protein: CASSLVGARSDTQYF

D gene: NA
V gene: TRBV6-6
J gene: TRBJ2-3
clone size: many
CDR3 DNA: TGTGCCAGCAGGGGTGGGACGGGAGATACGCAGTATTTT
CDR3 protein: CASRGGTGDTQYF

D gene: NA
V gene: TRBV9
J gene: TRBJ1-4
clone size: many
CDR3 DNA: TGTGCCAGCAGCGTAGCTGGGAGGGACGAAAAACTGTTTTTT
CDR3 protein: CASSVAGRDEKLFF

D gene: TRBD2
V gene: TRBV10-3
J gene: TRBJ2-5
clone size: many
CDR3 DNA: TGTGCCATCGGGGGGGACTCGCAAGAGACCCAGTACTTC
CDR3 protein: CAIGGDSQETQYF

D gene: NA
V gene: TRBV12-3/TRBV12-4
J gene: TRBJ2-1
clone size: many
CDR3 DNA: TGTGCCAGCAGTCTTGGGACTCCCCTAGCCAATGAGCAGTTCTTC
CDR3 protein: CASSLGTPLANEQFF

D gene: TRBD2
V gene: TRBV18
J gene: TRBJ2-7
clone size: many
CDR3 DNA: TGTGCCAGCTCCCCGGAACTAGCGGACAAGGGCCTCGAGCAGTACTTC
CDR3 protein: CASSPELADKGLEQYF

D gene: NA
V gene: TRBV29-1
J gene: TRBJ1-2
clone size: many
CDR3 DNA: TGCAGCGCTAGATCAGATTATAACTATGGCTACACCTTC
CDR3 protein: CSARSDYNYGYTF

D gene: TRBD1
V gene: TRBV4-1
J gene: TRBJ2-1
clone size: many
CDR3 DNA: TGCGCCAGCAGCCAGCGAACAGGGGGTGACTACAATGAGCAGTTCTTC
CDR3 protein: CASSQRTGGDYNEQFF

D gene: TRBD1
V gene: TRBV10-3
J gene: TRBJ1-1
clone size: NA
CDR3 DNA: TGTGCCATCAGTCCCCGGGACAGGGGGGCCACTGAAGCTTTCTTT
CDR3 protein: CAISPRDRGATEAFF

D gene: NA
V gene: TRBV6-2/TRBV6-3
J gene: TRBJ2-1
clone size: many
CDR3 DNA: TGTGCCAGCAGTTACTCGTATGCTCCCAATGAGCAGTTCTTC
CDR3 protein: CASSYSYAPNEQFF

D gene: NA
V gene: TRBV18
J gene: TRBJ2-2
clone size: many
CDR3 DNA: TGTGCCAGCTCAAGGGATTCCTTCACCGGGGAGCTGTTTTTT
CDR3 protein: CASSRDSFTGELFF

D gene: NA
V gene: TRBV7-2
J gene: TRBJ2-3
clone size: NA
CDR3 DNA: TGTGCCAGCAGCCCCCCGAGATTGGGGGTTAGCACAGATACGCAGTATTTT
CDR3 protein: CASSPPRLGVSTDTQYF

D gene: NA
V gene: TRBV20-1
J gene: TRBJ1-5
clone size: few
CDR3 DNA: TGCAGTGCTAGAGATCGGGATAATCAGCCCCAGCATTTT
CDR3 protein: CSARDRDNQPQHF

D gene: NA
V gene: TRBV6-5
J gene: TRBJ2-1
clone size: many
CDR3 DNA: TGTGCCAGCAGTTACCTTCAGGACTTTTACAATGAGCAGTTCTTC
CDR3 protein: CASSYLQDFYNEQFF

D gene: NA
V gene: TRBV7-8
J gene: TRBJ2-7
clone size: many
CDR3 DNA: TGTGCCAGCAGCTTGGGGACCGTTACCTACGAGCAGTACTTC
CDR3 protein: CASSLGTVTYEQYF

D gene: NA
V gene: TRBV5-5
J gene: TRBJ1-6
clone size: many
CDR3 DNA: TGTGTCAGCAGCTTGGAGTGGCGGAATTCACCCCTCCACTTT
CDR3 protein: CVSSLEWRNSPLHF

D gene: TRBD1
V gene: TRBV12-5
J gene: TRBJ1-5
clone size: many
CDR3 DNA: TGTGCTAGTGCCTGGGGGACAGGGGATCAGCCCCAGCATTTT
CDR3 protein: CASAWGTGDQPQHF

D gene: NA
V gene: TRBV6-6
J gene: TRBJ1-3
clone size: many
CDR3 DNA: TGTGCCAGCAGCCCCCAGTCTGGTGGAAACACCATATATTTT
CDR3 protein: CASSPQSGGNTIYF

D gene: NA
V gene: TRBV5-1
J gene: TRBJ1-5
clone size: NA
CDR3 DNA: TGCGCCAGCAGCTTGGACGGGGTCAATCAGCCCCAGCATTTT
CDR3 protein: CASSLDGVNQPQHF

D gene: TRBD1
V gene: TRBV29-1
J gene: TRBJ2-5
clone size: many
CDR3 DNA: TGCAGCGTTGAAGACCGGGACAGGGGAAGAGAGACCCAGTACTTC
CDR3 protein: CSVEDRDRGRETQYF

D gene: TRBD2
V gene: TRBV7-2
J gene: TRBJ2-3
clone size: many
CDR3 DNA: TGTGCCAGCAGCTTAGAAGCGGGGGAGACAGATACGCAGTATTTT
CDR3 protein: CASSLEAGETDTQYF

D gene: NA
V gene: TRBV18
J gene: TRBJ2-2
clone size: NA
CDR3 DNA: TGTGCCAGCTCACCACCCGGGGACACCGGGGAGCTGTTTTTT
CDR3 protein: CASSPPGDTGELFF

D gene: NA
V gene: TRBV7-2
J gene: TRBJ2-5
clone size: few
CDR3 DNA: TGTGCCAGCAGCTTACTGTCTTCCGGAGTTTTCAGTCTTGAGACCCAGTACTTC
CDR3 protein: CASSLLSSGVFSLETQYF

D gene: TRBD1
V gene: TRBV24-1
J gene: TRBJ1-5
clone size: many
CDR3 DNA: TGTGCCACCAGTGACTCTGGACAGGTCAATCAGCCCCAGCATTTT
CDR3 protein: CATSDSGQVNQPQHF

D gene: NA
V gene: TRBV11-2
J gene: TRBJ2-3
clone size: many
CDR3 DNA: TGTGCCAGCAGCTTAGAGTGGGAGTCCACAGATACGCAGTATTTT
CDR3 protein: CASSLEWESTDTQYF

D gene: NA
V gene: TRBV6-5
J gene: TRBJ2-2
clone size: many
CDR3 DNA: TGTGCCAGCAGCCCCAGGGTAGACGGGGAGCTGTTTTTT
CDR3 protein: CASSPRVDGELFF

D gene: NA
V gene: TRBV7-2
J gene: TRBJ2-4
clone size: many
CDR3 DNA: TGTGCCAGCAGACGCCCAGGAGCGGACCCCAAAAACATTCAGTACTTC
CDR3 protein: CASRRPGADPKNIQYF

D gene: TRBD2
V gene: TRBV7-9
J gene: TRBJ2-3
clone size: many
CDR3 DNA: TGTGCCAGCAGCTCCGGACTAGCGGGAATCACAGATACGCAGTATTTT
CDR3 protein: CASSSGLAGITDTQYF

D gene: NA
V gene: TRBV7-3
J gene: TRBJ1-2
clone size: many
CDR3 DNA: TGTGCCAGCAGCTTAGTGGGTGCCTATGGCTACACCTTC
CDR3 protein: CASSLVGAYGYTF

D gene: TRBD1
V gene: TRBV20-1
J gene: TRBJ1-5
clone size: once
CDR3 DNA: TGCAGTGCTAGAAGTGACAGGGAGGGTCAGCCCCAGAATTTT
CDR3 protein: CSARSDREGQPQNF

D gene: TRBD1
V gene: TRBV12-3/TRBV12-4
J gene: TRBJ1-2
clone size: many
CDR3 DNA: TGTGCCAGCAATGCGCCGGGACAGGGGGACTATGGCTACACCTTC
CDR3 protein: CASNAPGQGDYGYTF

D gene: NA
V gene: TRBV24-1
J gene: TRBJ2-4
clone size: many
CDR3 DNA: TGTGCCACCAGTGGGGGGGCGGAAAACATTCAGTACTTC
CDR3 protein: CATSGGAENIQYF

D gene: NA
V gene: TRBV9
J gene: TRBJ1-2
clone size: many
CDR3 DNA: TGTGCCAGCAGCGTAGGGGGAGCGGGGAACTATGGCTACACCTTC
CDR3 protein: CASSVGGAGNYGYTF

D gene: NA
V gene: TRBV6-6
J gene: TRBJ1-6
clone size: many
CDR3 DNA: TGTGCCAGCAGTGAAGCTAGTACGGCGAATTCACCCCTCCACTTT
CDR3 protein: CASSEASTANSPLHF

D gene: NA
V gene: TRBV28
J gene: TRBJ2-6
clone size: many
CDR3 DNA: TGTGCCAGCAGCACTTCCATATGGTCCTCCCCCTCTGGGGCCAACGTCCTGACTTTC
CDR3 protein: CASSTSIWSSPSGANVLTF

D gene: NA
V gene: TRBV6-2/TRBV6-3
J gene: TRBJ1-1
clone size: many
CDR3 DNA: TGTGCCAGTCGGGAGGAAAACACTGAAGCTTTCTTT
CDR3 protein: CASREENTEAFF

D gene: NA
V gene: TRBV7-9
J gene: TRBJ2-3
clone size: many
CDR3 DNA: TGTGCCAGCAGCTTAGCCACGCACGACAGCCTAGCAGCAGATACGCAGTATTTT
CDR3 protein: CASSLATHDSLAADTQYF

D gene: NA
V gene: TRBV2
J gene: TRBJ2-5
clone size: few
CDR3 DNA: TGTGCCAGCAGACCAACACCCGGGACTTCACAAGAGACCCAGTACTTC
CDR3 protein: CASRPTPGTSQETQYF

D gene: TRBD2
V gene: TRBV20-1
J gene: TRBJ2-7
clone size: many
CDR3 DNA: TGCAGTGCTAACGGGGTCGGGGACTACCCCTACGAGCAGTACTTC
CDR3 protein: CSANGVGDYPYEQYF

D gene: NA
V gene: TRBV24-1
J gene: TRBJ2-1
clone size: many
CDR3 DNA: TGTGCCACCAGTAAGGGGTACAATGAGCAGTTCTTC
CDR3 protein: CATSKGYNEQFF

D gene: NA
V gene: TRBV2
J gene: TRBJ1-2
clone size: many
CDR3 DNA: TGTGCCTTGGCGGTCAACTACAACTATGGCTACACCTTC
CDR3 protein: CALAVNYNYGYTF

D gene: NA
V gene: TRBV7-9
J gene: TRBJ2-2
clone size: many
CDR3 DNA: TGTGCCAGCAGCTTAGGCACCTCCGGGGAGCTGTTTTTT
CDR3 protein: CASSLGTSGELFF

D gene: NA
V gene: TRBV10-3
J gene: TRBJ1-2
clone size: many
CDR3 DNA: TGTGCCATCAGTGTGGCAGGGGATACACCTGGCTACACCTTC
CDR3 protein: CAISVAGDTPGYTF

D gene: NA
V gene: TRBV2
J gene: TRBJ2-5
clone size: many
CDR3 DNA: TGTGCCAGCAGTGTAGAGACTCTCCAAGAGACCCAGTACTTC
CDR3 protein: CASSVETLQETQYF

D gene: NA
V gene: TRBV7-2
J gene: TRBJ2-2
clone size: many
CDR3 DNA: TGTGCCAGCAGCTTAGGGGCACCGAATACCGGGGAGCTGTTTTTT
CDR3 protein: CASSLGAPNTGELFF

D gene: NA
V gene: TRBV7-7
J gene: TRBJ2-5
clone size: few
CDR3 DNA: TGTGCCAGCAGCTTAGGAGTCAGCAACCAAGAGACCCAGTACTTC
CDR3 protein: CASSLGVSNQETQYF

D gene: NA
V gene: TRBV20-1
J gene: TRBJ2-3
clone size: few
CDR3 DNA: TGCAGTGCTCAAGCGGACTCAGGGGATACGCAGTATTTT
CDR3 protein: CSAQADSGDTQYF

D gene: NA
V gene: TRBV6-5
J gene: TRBJ1-6
clone size: many
CDR3 DNA: TGTGCCAGCAGCCCTCGGGGTAAAGTTTCCCCCCTCCACTTT
CDR3 protein: CASSPRGKVSPLHF

D gene: NA
V gene: TRBV7-9
J gene: TRBJ1-4
clone size: many
CDR3 DNA: TGTGCCAGCAGCTTAGCGGCGAATAATGAAAAACTGTTTTTT
CDR3 protein: CASSLAANNEKLFF

D gene: NA
V gene: TRBV6-1
J gene: TRBJ2-7
clone size: many
CDR3 DNA: TGTGCCAGCAGTGAAAACGAGGGGTGGGAGCAGTACTTC
CDR3 protein: CASSENEGWEQYF